Each of the 15 T cell receptor beta chains below was sequenced from the same sample in a study of shared clonotypes between healthy human individuals. Sequenced by immunoSEQ multiplex PCR; TCRdb stores in-frame clones only, minus some. The data contain some 2,000,000 clones, 90% to 97% of them singletons. Specimen: naive CD4+ T cells sorted from blood. Indicated subset: CD45RA+ positively selected. These receptors all stem from a man aged 18 to 35 in good health.

This clone appeared a single time. The rearrangement links TRBV6-6 to TRBJ1-3; no clear D. Trimming left V 2 bases short and J 7 bases short, with 6 bases between. CDR1 MNHNY and CDR2 SVGAGI come from the germline V gene (reference sequence). This CDR3 has 12 amino acids. The CDR3 DNA reads TGTGCCAGCAGTTACCTGCAGAACACCATATATTTT. It translates to CASSYLQNTIYF.

The chain recombines TRBV5-1 with TRBJ2-1, with 8 bases matching TRBD2. The V gene's germline CDR1 is SGHRS and CDR2 YFSETQ. The J segment lost 6 bases and the V segment lost 3 bases, leaving 8 bases of the junction unmatched. This CDR3 comprises 15 residues. The CDR3 nucleotides read TGCGCCAGCAGCTCAACGCCGGGACTAGTCAATGAGCAGTTCTTC. Translating it yields CASSSTPGLVNEQFF.

In this sample, this clone turned up once. The junction and the germline gene differ at one end; a read error may be behind it. The chain combines TRBV6-1 with TRBJ2-7; 8 bases align to TRBD2. CDR3 length: 13 residues. Germline V lookup: CDR1 MNHNS, CDR2 SASEGT. CDR3 sequence (DNA): TGTGCCAGCTGGTCGAACAGAGGGGCGGGAGGTCGGTTC. Protein sequence: CASWSNRGAGGRF.

The chain joins TRBV25-1 to TRBJ1-1; possible D gene TRBD1, 5 bases. V was pared by 1 base and J by 5 bases, with 20 bases between. In germline, CDR1 is MGHDK, CDR2 SYGVNS. The CDR3 runs 17 residues. The CDR3 protein is CASSESVVAGPRTEAFF. CDR3 DNA: TGTGCCAGCAGTGAATCCGTCGTCGCAGGGCCCAGGACTGAAGCTTTCTTT.

The rearrangement uses TRBV9 and TRBJ1-2, with TRBD1 matching 10 bases. Germline loops: CDR1 SGDLS, CDR2 YYNGEE. Trimming took 3 bases from V and 2 from J; bases not matched to a gene: 1. The CDR3 length is 14 residues. In nucleotides, the CDR3 is TGTGCCAGCAGCGGGGGACAGGGGAACTATGGCTACACCTTC. It yields the protein CASSGGQGNYGYTF.

V is TRBV30 and J is TRBJ1-1, with D hard to call. The CDR3 is made up of 14 amino acids. Germline V gene data show CDR1 as GTSNPN and CDR2 as SVGIG (reference sequence). V lost 2 bases to trimming and J lost 0 bases, with 10 bases between them. The CDR3 DNA reads as TGTGCCTGGAGTTGGGCCGGTGTGAACACTGAAGCTTTCTTT. Amino acids: CAWSWAGVNTEAFF. Looking up the rest from reference TRBV30 and TRBJ1-1 gives the full variable domain: SQTIHQWPATLVQPVGSPLSLECTVEGTSNPNLYWYRQAAGRGLQLLFYSVGIGQISSEVPQNLSASRPQDRQFILSSKKLLLSDSGFYLCAWSWAGVNTEAFFGQGTRLTVV.

V gene TRBV5-1 combines with J gene TRBJ2-3, with TRBD2 matching over 14 bases. The germline V gene encodes CDR1 SGHRS and CDR2 YFSETQ. With V trimmed by 4 bases and J by 3 bases, 7 bases remained unmatched. The length of the CDR3 is 17 residues. This CDR3 is CASSPGLAGGETDTQYF. The CDR3 nucleotides are TGCGCCAGCAGCCCCGGACTAGCGGGGGGTGAAACAGATACGCAGTATTTT.

The CDR3 sequence: CASTRQGRGGEQYF. The CDR3, as DNA: TGTGCCAGCACCAGGCAGGGGCGAGGTGGCGAGCAGTACTTC. V gene TRBV6-5 combines with J gene TRBJ2-7; D may be TRBD1 (6 bases). CDR1 is MNHEY and CDR2 is SVGAGI in the germline V gene. Deletions cut 7 bases from V and 6 bases from J, with 19 bases between. This CDR3 spans 14 amino acids.

The gene calls are TRBV20-1 and TRBJ2-1; 7 bases are shared with TRBD1. The CDR3 runs 11 residues. Germline CDR1 is DFQATT and CDR2 is SNEGSKA (reference sequence). V gave up 6 bases and J gave up 10 bases; unmatched junction bases: 6. DNA of the CDR3: TGCAGTGCCAACAGGGGTGGGGAGCAGTTCTTC. Translation: CSANRGGEQFF.

The rearrangement joins TRBV6-5 to TRBJ1-6; tentatively, D is TRBD1 (5 bases). CDR1 and CDR2 (germline): MNHEY, SVGAGI. There are 15 residues in the CDR3. Between the trimmed V and J ends, which lost 5 bases and 8 bases, there was a span of 16 bases. CDR3 amino acids: CASSLRQGSYSPLHF. CDR3 DNA: TGTGCCAGCAGTCTACGTCAGGGCTCGTATTCACCCCTCCACTTT.

The J gene is TRBJ2-1, the V gene TRBV10-3, with 14 positions matching TRBD2. Unmatched junction bases numbered 4, after V lost 3 bases and J lost 15 bases. The germline gives CDR1 ENHRY, CDR2 SYGVKD. CDR3 length: 13 amino acids. The CDR3 sequence: CAISDTGLAGGFF. In nucleotides, the CDR3 is TGTGCCATCAGTGATACCGGACTAGCGGGGGGGTTCTTC.

The chain carries TRBV14 and TRBJ1-6; weak D call: TRBD1 (6 bases). V lost 6 bases and J lost 11, with 20 bases in between. The CDR3 covers 15 residues. Germline CDR1 is SGHDN and CDR2 is FVKESK. CDR3 in amino acids: CASRQTGTPTPPLHF. CDR3 bases: TGTGCCAGCAGACAAACCGGGACACCCACACCACCCCTCCACTTT.

The chain links TRBV5-1 to TRBJ1-1, with TRBD1 matching over 11 bases. V shed 4 bases, J shed 7 bases, and the junction held 9 bases outside the gene matches. Per the germline V gene, CDR1 is SGHRS and CDR2 is YFSETQ. The CDR3 consists of 15 residues. The CDR3 DNA reads TGCGCCAGCAGCACTGGGACAGGGGGGCTCGTTGAAGCTTTCTTT. Translated: CASSTGTGGLVEAFF.

This clone was observed once. V is TRBV5-6 and J is TRBJ2-5; TRBD2 matches at 9 bases. CDR1 is SGHDT and CDR2 is YYEEEE in the germline V gene. V shed 7 bases and J 5 bases; nucleotides not matched to a gene: 9. The CDR3 is 14 amino acids. The CDR3: CASREAGGIETQYF. The CDR3, as DNA: TGTGCCAGCCGGGAAGCGGGAGGAATTGAGACCCAGTACTTC.

This chain uses TRBV7-9 with TRBJ2-1; tentatively, D is TRBD1 (6 bases). Between the trimmed V and J ends, which lost 5 bases and 4 bases, there was a span of 12 bases. The CDR3 extends over 14 amino acids. The germline CDR1 and CDR2 sequences are SEHNR and FQNEAQ (reference sequence). DNA for the CDR3: TGTGCCAGCAGCGAGTTCAGGGGATACAATGAGCAGTTCTTC. The encoded protein is CASSEFRGYNEQFF.